These 30 T cell receptor beta chains came from one sample sequenced in a study of blood T cell repertoires in COVID-19. Data came from immunoSEQ multiplex PCR; TCRdb stores just in-frame clones and leaves some out. The table lists fewer than 95,000 clones, 89% of them singletons, with over 7% in the top ten. The sequencing input was peripheral blood. The receptors were gathered from a middle-aged man with acute or convalescent COVID-19.

This rearrangement joins TRBV5-5 to TRBJ1-3; D remains ambiguous. Germline V gene lookup returns CDR1 SGHKS and CDR2 YYEKEE (reference sequence). V gave up 4 bases and J gave up 0 bases, with 5 bases separating them. The CDR3 contains 13 residues. CDR3 sequence (DNA): TGTGCCAGCAGCCCCCTCTCTGGAAACACCATATATTTT. Amino acids: CASSPLSGNTIYF.

The chain couples TRBV3-1 (or the pseudogene TRBV3-2) to TRBJ1-6, with D unresolved. The CDR3 extends over 13 amino acids. Germline CDR1 LGHDT, CDR2 YNNKEL (reference sequence). V was trimmed by 4 bases and J by 7 bases, leaving 8 bases between them. The CDR3 is CASSPTYNSPLHF. For the CDR3, the DNA is TGTGCCAGCAGCCCCACATACAATTCACCCCTCCACTTT.

The chain links TRBV19 to TRBJ1-2; 9 bases match TRBD1. Looked up from germline, CDR1 is LNHDA and CDR2 is SQIVND (reference sequence). This CDR3 is 16 amino acids long. The J segment lost 8 bases and the V segment lost 3 bases, leaving 13 bases of the junction unmatched. This chain's CDR3 is CASSMVGQGSSQGYTF. DNA for the CDR3: TGTGCCAGTAGTATGGTGGGACAGGGCTCTAGTCAAGGCTACACCTTC.

This chain connects TRBV5-1 to TRBJ2-1; 12 bases agree with TRBD2. This CDR3 has 15 amino acids. CDR1 is SGHRS and CDR2 is YFSETQ in the germline V gene. With V trimmed by 5 bases and J by 6 bases, 6 bases remained unmatched. The CDR3 DNA reads TGCGCCAGCAGTCCGGGACTAGCGGGTTTCAATGAGCAGTTCTTC. Amino acid sequence: CASSPGLAGFNEQFF.

The V gene is TRBV6-6, the J gene TRBJ2-1, with TRBD2 as a possible D gene (6 bases). There are 13 residues in the CDR3. V lost 6 bases to trimming and J lost 5 bases, with 11 bases between them. Per the germline V gene, CDR1 is MNHNY and CDR2 is SVGAGI (reference sequence). CDR3 loop: CASRPGTHNEQFF. CDR3 bases: TGTGCCAGCAGACCAGGGACTCACAATGAGCAGTTCTTC.

The rearrangement uses TRBV7-9 and TRBJ1-2, with D unclear. The CDR3 length is 15 residues. V lost 3 bases to trimming and J lost 4 bases, with 15 bases between them. The germline V gene encodes CDR1 SEHNR and CDR2 FQNEAQ (reference sequence). The CDR3 here is CASSFLSGSPYGYTF. CDR3 DNA: TGTGCCAGCAGCTTTTTATCGGGTTCCCCCTATGGCTACACCTTC.

This clone is a singleton in its sample. The chain uses TRBV7-9 and TRBJ1-1; weak D call: TRBD1 (5 bases). This CDR3 has 15 amino acids. V was cut by 5 bases and J by 0 bases, with 13 bases left in between. Germline CDR1 SEHNR, CDR2 FQNEAQ (reference sequence). The CDR3 loop is CASSPQQTVNTEAFF. The CDR3 coding sequence is TGTGCCAGCAGCCCCCAACAGACAGTGAACACTGAAGCTTTCTTT.

This chain uses TRBV28 with TRBJ1-1, with D uncertain. V was cut by 4 bases and J by 6 bases, with 9 bases left in between. The V gene's germline CDR1 is MDHEN and CDR2 SYDVKM. The CDR3 has 12 amino acids. This chain's CDR3 is CASSSFPPEAFF. CDR3 DNA sequence: TGTGCCAGCAGTTCCTTTCCCCCTGAAGCTTTCTTT.

The chain joins TRBV4-1 to TRBJ1-2, with no clear D. With 1 base removed from V and 4 bases from J, the gap between germline ends came to 16 bases. Germline V CDR1 and CDR2: MGHRA, YSYEKL. The CDR3 is made up of 16 amino acids. The DNA for the CDR3 is TGCGCCAGCAGCCAAGCGCCCCTTGACAATATCTATGGCTACACCTTC. As protein: CASSQAPLDNIYGYTF.

V is TRBV5-5 and J is TRBJ2-1; D may be TRBD1 (5 bases). Deletions cut 0 bases from V and 2 bases from J, with 9 bases between. The CDR3 loop spans 15 amino acids. Looked up from germline, CDR1 is SGHKS and CDR2 is YYEKEE (reference sequence). The CDR3 DNA is TGTGCCAGCAGCTTGGGGCAGGGTGCCTACAATGAGCAGTTCTTC. Its translation: CASSLGQGAYNEQFF.

The genes are TRBV28 and TRBJ2-2, with D possibly being TRBD2 (6 bases). The CDR3 is 15 amino acids. The germline V gene encodes CDR1 MDHEN and CDR2 SYDVKM. V was trimmed by 8 bases and J by 0 bases, leaving 13 bases between them. CDR3: CASARWGANTGELFF. As DNA, the CDR3 is TGTGCCAGCGCTAGGTGGGGGGCGAACACCGGGGAGCTGTTTTTT.

The rearrangement joins TRBV9 to TRBJ2-1; TRBD2 aligns across 11 bases. CDR1 and CDR2 from the germline V gene are SGDLS and YYNGEE. CDR3 length equals 15 residues. The J segment lost 4 bases and the V segment lost 5 bases, leaving 5 bases of the junction unmatched. The CDR3 DNA follows: TGTGCCAGCAGTACGGGACTAGCGGAGTACAATGAGCAGTTCTTC. This sequence encodes CASSTGLAEYNEQFF.

This clone was seen only once. The chain is built from TRBV7-8 and TRBJ1-4; TRBD1 agrees at 7 bases. Trimming cost V 6 bases and J 10 bases; bases outside gene matches: 11. CDR1 and CDR2 from the germline V gene are SGHVS and FQNEAQ. The CDR3 sequence is 14 residues long. The CDR3 reads CASSLFRGAGKLFF. CDR3 nucleotides: TGTGCCAGCAGTCTATTCAGGGGGGCGGGAAAACTGTTTTTT.

The V and J genes are TRBV7-5 and TRBJ2-1; the table names TRBD1, a call not compared with the DNA. TRBV7-5 is annotated as a pseudogene. This CDR3 region has 12 residues. CDR3 sequence reads: CVRSGLGDEQFF. In DNA form, the CDR3 reads TGTGTCAGAAGCGGCCTAGGGGATGAGCAGTTCTTC.

This rearrangement joins TRBV11-2 to TRBJ2-2; 9 bases align to TRBD1. The V gene's germline CDR1 is SGHAT and CDR2 FQNNGV. The CDR3 sequence is 14 residues long. V dropped 5 bases and J dropped 7; count of bases not matched to a gene: 5. This CDR3 reads CASSPQGADGELFF. The CDR3, as DNA: TGTGCCAGCAGCCCACAGGGGGCTGACGGGGAGCTGTTTTTT.

The chain combines TRBV12-3 or TRBV12-4 with TRBJ1-2; 8 nucleotides agree with TRBD1. J lost 4 bases, V lost 5 bases, and 0 bases had no gene match. There are 12 residues in the CDR3. CDR3 in DNA: TGTGCCAGCAGTACAGGGGGCTATGGCTACACCTTC. This sequence encodes CASSTGGYGYTF.

V is TRBV2 and J is TRBJ2-7; D is uncertain. Germline V CDR1 and CDR2: SNHLY, FYNNEI. This CDR3 has 14 residues. Trimming pared 3 bases from V and 0 bases from J, leaving 9 bases between. CDR3 in amino acids: CASSDSPFSYEQYF. As DNA, the CDR3 is TGTGCCAGCAGTGACTCTCCGTTCTCCTACGAGCAGTACTTC.

This chain joins TRBV6-6 and TRBJ1-2, with TRBD1 as a possible D gene (5 bases). Trimming shortened V by 2 bases and J by 7 bases, and 14 bases separated the two germline ends. The CDR3 is 14 amino acids. The germline V gene encodes CDR1 MNHNY and CDR2 SVGAGI (reference sequence). The CDR3 here is CASSYGSGSVGYTF. CDR3 DNA sequence: TGTGCCAGCAGTTACGGCTCAGGGTCTGTTGGCTACACCTTC.

V and J are TRBV5-1 and TRBJ2-5, with D possibly matching TRBD2 (7 bases). Trimming pared 4 bases from V and 1 base from J, leaving 14 bases between. The CDR3 sequence is 15 residues long. Looked up from germline, CDR1 is SGHRS and CDR2 is YFSETQ. The CDR3 here is CASSRLGGAQETQYF. Written as DNA, the CDR3 is TGCGCCAGCAGCCGTTTAGGGGGGGCCCAAGAGACCCAGTACTTC.

This chain links TRBV9 with TRBJ2-7; TRBD2 might be the D (5 bases). V was shortened by 6 bases and J by 2 bases, with 15 bases between the two germline ends. Germline V gene lookup returns CDR1 SGDLS and CDR2 YYNGEE. The CDR3 loop spans 14 amino acids. The CDR3 here is CASTRGSTPYEQYF. The CDR3 DNA follows: TGTGCCAGCACCCGAGGGAGCACACCCTACGAGCAGTACTTC. The entire variable domain, with the rest obtained from reference TRBV9 and TRBJ2-7, is as follows: DSGVTQTPKHLITATGQRVTLRCSPRSGDLSVYWYQQSLDQGLQFLIQYYNGEERAKGNILERFSAQQFPDLHSELNLSSLELGDSALYFCASTRGSTPYEQYFGPGTRLTVT.

The chain joins TRBV19 to TRBJ1-4; D perhaps matches TRBD1 (5 bases). Trimming cost V 3 bases and J 3 bases, with 11 bases left between them. The CDR3 is 15 amino acids. Germline V gives CDR1 LNHDA, CDR2 SQIVND (reference sequence). The DNA for the CDR3 is TGTGCCAGTAGTATTTGGGGGACTTCTAATGAAAAACTGTTTTTT. Translation: CASSIWGTSNEKLFF.

The J gene is TRBJ2-2, the V gene TRBV14; D gene uncertain. The CDR3 is 13 amino acids. V lost 1 base and J lost 4, with 4 bases in between. Per germline, CDR1 SGHDN and CDR2 FVKESK. This CDR3 reads CASSQVATGELFF. DNA for the CDR3: TGTGCCAGCAGCCAAGTGGCCACCGGGGAGCTGTTTTTT.

J is TRBJ2-5 and V is TRBV11-2; possibly TRBD1 for D (5 bases). CDR1 SGHAT and CDR2 FQNNGV come from the germline V gene. The length of the CDR3 is 15 residues. Deletions cut 3 bases from V and 7 bases from J, with 18 bases between. The CDR3 region is CASSFDRDRRGTQYF. In nucleotides, the CDR3 is TGTGCCAGCAGCTTCGACAGAGACCGAAGAGGGACCCAGTACTTC. Full variable domain (rest looked up from reference TRBV11-2 and TRBJ2-5): EAGVAQSPRYKIIEKRQSVAFWCNPISGHATLYWYQQILGQGPKLLIQFQNNGVVDDSQLPKDRFSAERLKGVDSTLKIQPAKLEDSAVYLCASSFDRDRRGTQYFGPGTRLLVL.

The V call is TRBV5-8, the J call TRBJ2-7, with 12 bases matching TRBD2. V lost 7 bases to trimming and J lost 6 bases; unmatched junction nucleotides: 14. Germline V gives CDR1 SGHTS, CDR2 YDEGEE. The CDR3 extends over 16 amino acids. This chain's CDR3 is CASPKRLAGANGEQYV. As DNA, the CDR3 is TGTGCCAGCCCTAAGCGACTAGCGGGGGCTAACGGCGAGCAGTACGTC.

The rearrangement joins TRBV11-2 to TRBJ1-6; TRBD1 aligns across 9 bases. After removal of 5 bases from V and 7 bases from J, the junction contained 6 bases not matched to a gene. The CDR3 length is 15 residues. Germline lookup yields CDR1 SGHAT and CDR2 FQNNGV. The CDR3 DNA reads as TGTGCCAGCAGCAAAACGGGACAGGGAAATTCACCCCTCCACTTT. Amino acid sequence: CASSKTGQGNSPLHF.

This chain uses TRBV2 with TRBJ1-1, with D hard to call. Trimming removed 7 bases from V and 2 bases from J, with 11 bases in between. The length of the CDR3 is 13 residues. Germline CDR1 is SNHLY and CDR2 is FYNNEI. CDR3 amino acids: CASKPQPNTEAFF. DNA of the CDR3: TGTGCCAGCAAACCACAGCCCAACACTGAAGCTTTCTTT.

The CDR3 DNA reads as TGTGCTAGTGGTTCCTCCCCCCCACCCCTCCACTTT. Residues: CASGSSPPPLHF. The rearrangement links TRBV12-5 to TRBJ1-6; unclear D gene. From germline, CDR1 is LGHNT and CDR2 FRNRAP. The CDR3 is 12 residues long. Trimming cost V 4 bases and J 11 bases, with 9 bases left between them.

The chain couples TRBV5-1 to TRBJ1-5; 7 positions match TRBD1. There are 15 residues in the CDR3. J lost 7 bases, V lost 5 bases, and 12 bases had no gene match. Germline loops: CDR1 SGHRS, CDR2 YFSETQ. The CDR3 region is CASSIYPGGDQPQHF. CDR3 bases: TGCGCCAGCAGTATTTATCCAGGGGGTGACCAGCCCCAGCATTTT.

The chain joins TRBV4-1 to TRBJ2-1, with 13 bases identical to TRBD2. CDR3 length: 15 amino acids. After removal of 4 bases from V and 6 bases from J, the junction contained 3 bases not matched to a gene. Germline CDR1 MGHRA, CDR2 YSYEKL. The CDR3 coding sequence is TGCGCCAGCAGCCGCAGACTAGCGGGGGGCAATGAGCAGTTCTTC. Its protein product is CASSRRLAGGNEQFF.

The chain carries TRBV5-1 and TRBJ1-2; D gene ambiguous. Germline CDR1 SGHRS, CDR2 YFSETQ. V shed 4 bases and J shed 0 bases, with 16 bases lying between them. The CDR3 totals 16 residues. Here the CDR3 reads CASSETPPGTNYGYTF. The DNA of the CDR3 is TGCGCCAGCAGCGAGACCCCACCGGGTACTAACTATGGCTACACCTTC.